This T cell receptor beta chain originates from a study of cytomegalovirus exposure and HLA in healthy donors. Overall study findings and caveats: Across donors, sequencing depth was assumed by presence/absence analyses to be roughly uniform.

Trimming cost V 4 bases and J 2 bases, with 16 bases left between them. The CDR3 consists of 15 residues. The germline V gene encodes CDR1 SGHKS and CDR2 YYEKEE (reference sequence). PCR was performed using 60 Vbeta and 13 Jbeta primers. Profiling relied on immunoSEQ multiplex PCR, and the TCRdb table lists in-frame clones only, not all of them. Across 200,000 to 250,000 clones, the top ten clones capture 0.75% to 1% of the sample. Regarding this clone: Its target is unknown.

Source material: PBMCs. The TCR comes from a woman in her 30s in good health and CMV-seropositive. The J gene is TRBJ2-7, the V gene TRBV5-5, with D maybe TRBD2 (6 bases). The CDR3 coding sequence is TGTGCCAGCAGCCCTCGGGGAGGCGGTACCTACGAGCAGTACTTC. Protein sequence: CASSPRGGGTYEQYF.